The T cell receptor (beta chain) described here comes from a study of blood T cell repertoires in COVID-19. Authors' analysis steps: Reference gene primer amplification yielded estimated nucleated cell counts. Repertoires were generated with immunoSEQ multiplex PCR, while TCRdb's copy carries only in-frame clones and drops some. The DNA was the basis for D and trimming; V, J and clone size are from that table. The data show just over 250,000 clones, less than 90% seen once. The germline V gene encodes CDR1 PRHDT and CDR2 FYEKMQ (reference sequence). CDR3 length equals 14 residues. V was trimmed by 4 bases and J by 0 bases, leaving 10 bases between them.

The receptor's source is a man aged 60 to 69 who had recovered from COVID-19. Material for sequencing was peripheral blood. The chain carries TRBV13 and TRBJ2-7; D possibly corresponds to TRBD1 (5 bases). CDR3 loop: CASSSTGLSYEQYF. CDR3 coding DNA: TGTGCCAGCAGCTCTACAGGCCTCTCCTACGAGCAGTACTTC.